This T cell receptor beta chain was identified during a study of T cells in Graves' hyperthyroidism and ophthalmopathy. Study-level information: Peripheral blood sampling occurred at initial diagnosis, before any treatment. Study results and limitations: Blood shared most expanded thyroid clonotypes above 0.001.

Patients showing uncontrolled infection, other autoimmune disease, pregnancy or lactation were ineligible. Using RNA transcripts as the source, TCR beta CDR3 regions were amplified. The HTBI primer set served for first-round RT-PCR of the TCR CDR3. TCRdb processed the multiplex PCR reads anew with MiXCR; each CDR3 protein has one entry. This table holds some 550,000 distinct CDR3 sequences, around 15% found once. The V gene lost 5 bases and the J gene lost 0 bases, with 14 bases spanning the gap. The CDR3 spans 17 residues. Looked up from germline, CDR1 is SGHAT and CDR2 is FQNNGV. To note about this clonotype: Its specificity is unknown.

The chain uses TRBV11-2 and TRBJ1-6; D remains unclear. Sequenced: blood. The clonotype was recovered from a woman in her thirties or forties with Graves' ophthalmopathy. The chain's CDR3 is CASSRYLTGSYNSPLHF. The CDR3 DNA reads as TGTGCCAGCAGCCGGTACCTTACCGGCTCCTATAATTCACCCCTCCACTTT.